A selection of T cell receptor beta chains follows, all from one sample in a study of response to subunit inactivated influenza vaccine. TCRdb reprocessed the RT-PCR reads with MiXCR, giving one entry per CDR3 protein. The table lists over 650,000 distinct CDR3 sequences, about 18% of them singletons. The sample here was PBMCs from blood, taken roughly 5 days after vaccination. Receptors originate from a man over 45 who received an inactivated influenza vaccine. Both conserved end residues are part of each CDR3. The D gene is left open where the match is weak. A row's size may be missing; if present it is once, few, many or a size class.

cdr3_aa: CASSYPPGTGELFF; cdr3_nt: TGTGCCAGCAGTTACCCCCCGGGGACCGGGGAGCTGTTTTTT; cdr3_length: 14; clone_size: NA; d_call: NA; v_call: TRBV12-3/TRBV12-4; j_call: TRBJ2-2
cdr3_aa: CASSSTSLGDEQFF; cdr3_nt: TGTGCCAGCAGCTCGACTAGCCTTGGCGATGAGCAGTTCTTC; cdr3_length: 14; clone_size: NA; d_call: TRBD2; v_call: TRBV7-2; j_call: TRBJ2-1
cdr3_aa: CASSYSKITGSGYGYTF; cdr3_nt: TGTGCCAGCAGTTACTCGAAAATTACAGGTTCGGGCTATGGCTACACCTTC; cdr3_length: 17; clone_size: once; d_call: NA; v_call: TRBV6-5; j_call: TRBJ1-2
cdr3_aa: CATSGGGKNSYNEQFF; cdr3_nt: TGTGCCACCAGCGGTGGGGGGAAAAACTCCTACAATGAGCAGTTCTTC; cdr3_length: 16; clone_size: NA; d_call: NA; v_call: TRBV15; j_call: TRBJ2-1
cdr3_aa: CASSVFSAQETQYF; cdr3_nt: TGCGCCAGCAGTGTGTTCTCTGCCCAAGAGACCCAGTACTTC; cdr3_length: 14; clone_size: few; d_call: NA; v_call: TRBV10-2; j_call: TRBJ2-5
cdr3_aa: CSAPRGAGPQETQYF; cdr3_nt: TGCAGTGCCCCCCGTGGAGCGGGACCGCAAGAGACCCAGTACTTC; cdr3_length: 15; clone_size: many; d_call: TRBD2; v_call: TRBV20-1; j_call: TRBJ2-5
cdr3_aa: CSARMPGTNYGYTF; cdr3_nt: TGCAGTGCTAGAATGCCAGGGACTAACTATGGCTACACCTTC; cdr3_length: 14; clone_size: few; d_call: NA; v_call: TRBV20-1; j_call: TRBJ1-2
cdr3_aa: CASGLALTAGGNEQFF; cdr3_nt: TGTGCTAGTGGTTTGGCCCTGACGGCTGGCGGGAATGAGCAGTTCTTC; cdr3_length: 16; clone_size: few; d_call: NA; v_call: TRBV12-5; j_call: TRBJ2-1
cdr3_aa: CAWRVATGGSTRQYF; cdr3_nt: TGTGCCTGGAGGGTGGCGACAGGGGGCTCCACGAGGCAGTACTTC; cdr3_length: 15; clone_size: NA; d_call: TRBD1; v_call: TRBV30; j_call: TRBJ2-7
cdr3_aa: CSASLGDSIHGYTF; cdr3_nt: TGCAGTGCTAGCTTAGGGGACAGTATCCATGGCTACACCTTC; cdr3_length: 14; clone_size: NA; d_call: TRBD1; v_call: TRBV20-1; j_call: TRBJ1-2
cdr3_aa: CASSYDWGLRDGYTF; cdr3_nt: TGTGCCAGCAGTTACGACTGGGGGCTACGGGATGGCTACACCTTC; cdr3_length: 15; clone_size: few; d_call: NA; v_call: TRBV6-5; j_call: TRBJ1-2
cdr3_aa: CASSQTLAGGIEQFF; cdr3_nt: TGCGCCAGCAGCCAAACGCTAGCGGGAGGTATTGAGCAGTTCTTC; cdr3_length: 15; clone_size: NA; d_call: TRBD2; v_call: TRBV4-1; j_call: TRBJ2-1
cdr3_aa: CASSATGARGSYEQYF; cdr3_nt: TGTGCCAGCAGCGCGACGGGGGCCCGGGGATCCTACGAGCAGTACTTC; cdr3_length: 16; clone_size: NA; d_call: NA; v_call: TRBV27; j_call: TRBJ2-7
cdr3_aa: CASSSASLAGGRNEQFF; cdr3_nt: TGCGCCAGCAGCTCCGCCTCTTTAGCGGGGGGTCGGAATGAGCAGTTCTTC; cdr3_length: 17; clone_size: NA; d_call: TRBD2; v_call: TRBV5-1; j_call: TRBJ2-1
cdr3_aa: CASSLVQETLYF; cdr3_nt: TGTGCCAGCAGCTTAGTACAGGAGACCCTGTACTTC; cdr3_length: 12; clone_size: once; d_call: NA; v_call: TRBV7-2; j_call: TRBJ2-5
cdr3_aa: CASSSSRQEYGYTF; cdr3_nt: TGTGCCAGCAGCTCCTCAAGGCAGGAGTATGGCTACACCTTC; cdr3_length: 14; clone_size: NA; d_call: NA; v_call: TRBV7-2; j_call: TRBJ1-2
cdr3_aa: CASSQGGTGIYEQYF; cdr3_nt: TGCGCCAGCAGCCAGGGGGGGACCGGGATCTACGAGCAGTACTTC; cdr3_length: 15; clone_size: few; d_call: TRBD2; v_call: TRBV4-3; j_call: TRBJ2-7
cdr3_aa: CASSQDSPGQDPYNEQFF; cdr3_nt: TGCGCCAGCAGCCAAGACAGTCCGGGACAGGATCCTTACAATGAGCAGTTCTTC; cdr3_length: 18; clone_size: NA; d_call: TRBD1; v_call: TRBV4-3; j_call: TRBJ2-1
cdr3_aa: CASSLRPKAETQYF; cdr3_nt: TGCGCCAGCAGCTTGCGGCCCAAAGCGGAGACCCAGTACTTC; cdr3_length: 14; clone_size: NA; d_call: NA; v_call: TRBV5-1; j_call: TRBJ2-5
cdr3_aa: CASSLTRGSSYNEQFF; cdr3_nt: TGTGCCAGCAGTTTAACGCGGGGGAGCTCCTACAATGAGCAGTTCTTC; cdr3_length: 16; clone_size: few; d_call: TRBD2; v_call: TRBV12-3/TRBV12-4; j_call: TRBJ2-1
cdr3_aa: CASSGLAGGNRYNEQFF; cdr3_nt: TGTGCCAGCAGTGGACTAGCGGGGGGCAATCGTTACAATGAGCAGTTCTTC; cdr3_length: 17; clone_size: few; d_call: TRBD2; v_call: TRBV12-3/TRBV12-4; j_call: TRBJ2-1
cdr3_aa: CASSHATKGRPTERLFF; cdr3_nt: TGTGCCAGCAGTCACGCGACAAAGGGACGGCCCACGGAACGACTGTTTTTT; cdr3_length: 17; clone_size: NA; d_call: NA; v_call: TRBV7-9; j_call: TRBJ1-4
cdr3_aa: CASSAQKGDTQYF; cdr3_nt: TGTGCCAGCAGCGCGCAAAAGGGAGATACGCAGTATTTT; cdr3_length: 13; clone_size: few; d_call: NA; v_call: TRBV9; j_call: TRBJ2-3
cdr3_aa: CASSLRWSSPEAFF; cdr3_nt: TGTGCCAGCAGCTTAAGGTGGAGCTCGCCTGAAGCTTTCTTT; cdr3_length: 14; clone_size: NA; d_call: NA; v_call: TRBV7-8; j_call: TRBJ1-1
cdr3_aa: CSVGLSDEQFF; cdr3_nt: TGCAGCGTTGGTTTATCGGATGAGCAGTTCTTC; cdr3_length: 11; clone_size: many; d_call: NA; v_call: TRBV29-1; j_call: TRBJ2-1
cdr3_aa: CASSYPSTSGYSYEQYF; cdr3_nt: TGTGCCAGCAGTTACCCCTCGACTAGCGGGTATTCCTACGAGCAGTACTTC; cdr3_length: 17; clone_size: NA; d_call: TRBD2; v_call: TRBV6-2/TRBV6-3; j_call: TRBJ2-7
cdr3_aa: CASSRQGEKLFF; cdr3_nt: TGTGCCAGCAGCAGACAGGGAGAAAAACTGTTTTTT; cdr3_length: 12; clone_size: few; d_call: TRBD1; v_call: TRBV7-9; j_call: TRBJ1-4
cdr3_aa: CASSQSVRTQETQYF; cdr3_nt: TGTGCCAGCAGCCAATCGGTCAGGACTCAAGAGACCCAGTACTTC; cdr3_length: 15; clone_size: NA; d_call: NA; v_call: TRBV16; j_call: TRBJ2-5
cdr3_aa: CASSLPPSNQPQHF; cdr3_nt: TGTGCCAGCAGTTTACCCCCTAGCAATCAGCCCCAGCATTTT; cdr3_length: 14; clone_size: NA; d_call: NA; v_call: TRBV28; j_call: TRBJ1-5
cdr3_aa: CASSLRAQGEKLFF; cdr3_nt: TGTGCCAGCAGCCTCCGGGCCCAAGGGGAAAAACTGTTTTTT; cdr3_length: 14; clone_size: NA; d_call: NA; v_call: TRBV7-9; j_call: TRBJ1-4
cdr3_aa: CASTRGGQNQPQHF; cdr3_nt: TGTGCCAGCACCAGAGGGGGGCAAAATCAGCCCCAGCATTTT; cdr3_length: 14; clone_size: NA; d_call: NA; v_call: TRBV6-1; j_call: TRBJ1-5
cdr3_aa: CASSLDSPSGANVLTF; cdr3_nt: TGCGCCAGCAGCTTGGACAGCCCCTCTGGGGCCAACGTCCTGACTTTC; cdr3_length: 16; clone_size: once; d_call: NA; v_call: TRBV5-1; j_call: TRBJ2-6
cdr3_aa: CSVLSSAGNYEQYF; cdr3_nt: TGCAGCGTTTTATCGTCGGCAGGGAATTACGAGCAGTACTTC; cdr3_length: 14; clone_size: few; d_call: NA; v_call: TRBV29-1; j_call: TRBJ2-7
cdr3_aa: CASSYSSEGGTGELFF; cdr3_nt: TGTGCCAGCAGTTACTCTAGCGAAGGGGGCACCGGGGAGCTGTTTTTT; cdr3_length: 16; clone_size: NA; d_call: NA; v_call: TRBV6-5; j_call: TRBJ2-2
cdr3_aa: CSAPTSYEQYF; cdr3_nt: TGCAGTGCACCCACCTCCTACGAGCAGTACTTC; cdr3_length: 11; clone_size: few; d_call: NA; v_call: TRBV20-1; j_call: TRBJ2-7
cdr3_aa: CSASGGTGAALNTEAFF; cdr3_nt: TGCAGTGCTAGCGGTGGGACAGGGGCCGCACTGAACACTGAAGCTTTCTTT; cdr3_length: 17; clone_size: NA; d_call: TRBD1; v_call: TRBV20-1; j_call: TRBJ1-1
cdr3_aa: CASNLALTSGNTIYF; cdr3_nt: TGTGCCAGCAACTTAGCTCTCACCTCTGGAAACACCATATATTTT; cdr3_length: 15; clone_size: few; d_call: NA; v_call: TRBV7-2; j_call: TRBJ1-3
cdr3_aa: CASTQGSSTDTQYF; cdr3_nt: TGTGCCAGCACCCAAGGATCCAGCACAGATACGCAGTATTTT; cdr3_length: 14; clone_size: NA; d_call: NA; v_call: TRBV10-3; j_call: TRBJ2-3
cdr3_aa: CASSQGTGQETQYF; cdr3_nt: TGCGCCAGCAGCCAAGGGACAGGTCAAGAGACCCAGTACTTC; cdr3_length: 14; clone_size: many; d_call: TRBD1; v_call: TRBV5-1; j_call: TRBJ2-5
cdr3_aa: CSAIARFYNEQFF; cdr3_nt: TGCAGTGCTATTGCGAGATTCTACAATGAGCAGTTCTTC; cdr3_length: 13; clone_size: few; d_call: NA; v_call: TRBV20-1; j_call: TRBJ2-1
cdr3_aa: CASSEAGDWEQYF; cdr3_nt: TGTGCCAGCAGTGAAGCTGGGGACTGGGAGCAGTACTTC; cdr3_length: 13; clone_size: NA; d_call: NA; v_call: TRBV6-1; j_call: TRBJ2-7
cdr3_aa: CASRRTAQETQYF; cdr3_nt: TGTGCCAGCAGGAGGACAGCCCAAGAGACCCAGTACTTC; cdr3_length: 13; clone_size: many; d_call: NA; v_call: TRBV7-2; j_call: TRBJ2-5
cdr3_aa: CASSFLRGTQYF; cdr3_nt: TGTGCCAGCAGTTTCCTCAGGGGGACCCAGTACTTC; cdr3_length: 12; clone_size: NA; d_call: NA; v_call: TRBV27; j_call: TRBJ2-5
cdr3_aa: CASSTGDRTDTQYF; cdr3_nt: TGCGCCAGCTCAACAGGGGACCGCACAGATACGCAGTATTTT; cdr3_length: 14; clone_size: many; d_call: TRBD1; v_call: TRBV5-1; j_call: TRBJ2-3
cdr3_aa: CASSLNAPAANVLTF; cdr3_nt: TGTGCCAGCAGCTTAAATGCGCCCGCGGCCAACGTCCTGACTTTC; cdr3_length: 15; clone_size: few; d_call: NA; v_call: TRBV7-8; j_call: TRBJ2-6
cdr3_aa: CASSQGADEQYF; cdr3_nt: TGTGCCAGCAGCCAGGGGGCGGACGAGCAGTACTTC; cdr3_length: 12; clone_size: few; d_call: NA; v_call: TRBV3-1; j_call: TRBJ2-7
cdr3_aa: CASSLGSRSNYGYTF; cdr3_nt: TGCGCCAGCAGCTTGGGCAGTAGGAGCAACTATGGCTACACCTTC; cdr3_length: 15; clone_size: NA; d_call: NA; v_call: TRBV5-1; j_call: TRBJ1-2
cdr3_aa: CSAATGGNQPQHF; cdr3_nt: TGCAGTGCGGCAACAGGGGGCAATCAGCCCCAGCATTTT; cdr3_length: 13; clone_size: few; d_call: TRBD1; v_call: TRBV20-1; j_call: TRBJ1-5
cdr3_aa: CASSFGGRDTQYF; cdr3_nt: TGTGCCAGCAGCTTCGGCGGGAGAGATACGCAGTATTTT; cdr3_length: 13; clone_size: NA; d_call: TRBD2; v_call: TRBV7-2; j_call: TRBJ2-3
cdr3_aa: CASSYASAGVPWGEQYF; cdr3_nt: TGCGCCAGCAGCTACGCCTCAGCGGGGGTCCCCTGGGGCGAGCAGTACTTC; cdr3_length: 17; clone_size: few; d_call: TRBD2; v_call: TRBV5-1; j_call: TRBJ2-7
cdr3_aa: CATSDSGPSYEQYF; cdr3_nt: TGTGCCACCAGTGATTCCGGGCCATCCTACGAGCAGTACTTC; cdr3_length: 14; clone_size: few; d_call: NA; v_call: TRBV24-1; j_call: TRBJ2-7
cdr3_aa: CASSLKGFWYEQYF; cdr3_nt: TGTGCCAGCAGTTTAAAGGGTTTCTGGTACGAGCAGTACTTC; cdr3_length: 14; clone_size: NA; d_call: NA; v_call: TRBV12-3/TRBV12-4; j_call: TRBJ2-7
cdr3_aa: CSARLGTRETQYF; cdr3_nt: TGCAGTGCTAGATTGGGGACCCGAGAGACCCAGTACTTC; cdr3_length: 13; clone_size: few; d_call: NA; v_call: TRBV20-1; j_call: TRBJ2-5
cdr3_aa: CASSIVVGNTEAFF; cdr3_nt: TGTGCCAGCAGCATAGTGGTGGGGAACACTGAAGCTTTCTTT; cdr3_length: 14; clone_size: few; d_call: NA; v_call: TRBV11-2; j_call: TRBJ1-1
cdr3_aa: CSVESYGGGAPDTQYF; cdr3_nt: TGCAGCGTTGAATCATATGGCGGGGGGGCCCCAGATACGCAGTATTTT; cdr3_length: 16; clone_size: NA; d_call: TRBD2; v_call: TRBV29-1; j_call: TRBJ2-3
cdr3_aa: CASSQDRGGPAQYF; cdr3_nt: TGCGCCAGCAGCCAAGATCGGGGGGGTCCGGCCCAGTACTTC; cdr3_length: 14; clone_size: NA; d_call: TRBD2; v_call: TRBV4-3; j_call: TRBJ2-5
cdr3_aa: CASSSPNLGAYEQYF; cdr3_nt: TGTGCCAGCAGCTCCCCGAATCTGGGGGCCTACGAGCAGTACTTC; cdr3_length: 15; clone_size: NA; d_call: NA; v_call: TRBV6-2/TRBV6-3; j_call: TRBJ2-7
cdr3_aa: CSAIFLNNEQFF; cdr3_nt: TGCAGTGCTATTTTCTTGAACAATGAGCAGTTCTTC; cdr3_length: 12; clone_size: NA; d_call: NA; v_call: TRBV20-1; j_call: TRBJ2-1
cdr3_aa: CASRQRASAGNEQFF; cdr3_nt: TGTGCCAGCAGGCAGAGGGCCTCGGCAGGAAATGAGCAGTTCTTC; cdr3_length: 15; clone_size: NA; d_call: NA; v_call: TRBV12-3/TRBV12-4; j_call: TRBJ2-1
cdr3_aa: CASRSDTEYNSPLHF; cdr3_nt: TGTGCCAGCAGATCGGACACGGAATATAATTCACCCCTCCACTTT; cdr3_length: 15; clone_size: few; d_call: NA; v_call: TRBV6-2/TRBV6-3; j_call: TRBJ1-6